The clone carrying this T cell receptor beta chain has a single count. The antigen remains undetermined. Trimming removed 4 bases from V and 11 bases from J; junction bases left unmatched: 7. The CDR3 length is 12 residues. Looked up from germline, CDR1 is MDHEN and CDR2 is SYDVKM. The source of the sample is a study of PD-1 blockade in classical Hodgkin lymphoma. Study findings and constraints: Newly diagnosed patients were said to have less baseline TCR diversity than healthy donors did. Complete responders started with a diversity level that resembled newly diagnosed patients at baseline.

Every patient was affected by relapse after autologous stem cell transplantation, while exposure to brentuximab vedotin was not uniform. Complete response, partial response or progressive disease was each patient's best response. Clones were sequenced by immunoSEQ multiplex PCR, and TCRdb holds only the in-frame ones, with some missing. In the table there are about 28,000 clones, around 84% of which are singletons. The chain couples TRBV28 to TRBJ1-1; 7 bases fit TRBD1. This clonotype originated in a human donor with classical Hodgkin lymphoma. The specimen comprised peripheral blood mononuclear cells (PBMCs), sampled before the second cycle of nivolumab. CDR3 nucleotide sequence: TGTGCCAGCAGTTCACCGACAGGGCGGGCTTTCTTT. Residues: CASSSPTGRAFF.